The source of this T cell receptor (beta chain) is a study of blood T cell repertoires in COVID-19. Study details: Some COVID-19 samples were acute and others convalescent; all came from the United States, Italy and Spain.

Produced via immunoSEQ multiplex PCR; TCRdb's table is partial and in-frame only. The top ten hold 22% of the sample, which has approximately 60,000 clones, 87% seen once. Followed longitudinally, the Seattle patients had been enrolled during active infection. Germline V gives CDR1 LNHNV, CDR2 YYDKDF (reference sequence). This CDR3 contains 17 residues. Trimming removed 2 bases from V and 3 bases from J; junction bases left unmatched: 10. This chain joins TRBV15 and TRBJ2-5; 9 bases are shared with TRBD1. The receptor was derived from a woman aged 80 or older with COVID-19, enrolled during active disease. The sequencing input was peripheral blood. CDR3 protein: CATSRTSGTGSKETQYF. DNA for the CDR3: TGTGCCACCAGCAGAACTTCCGGGACAGGGAGTAAAGAGACCCAGTACTTC.